This T cell receptor beta chain was found in a study of OX40 agonist ivuxolimab in advanced cancers. Across the whole study: Past anti-PD-1, anti-PD-L1 or anti-CTLA-4 therapy was accepted, and roughly 37% had received some.

V was pared by 0 bases and J by 9 bases, with 22 bases between. Germline V gene lookup returns CDR1 SGHRS and CDR2 YFSETQ. The CDR3 consists of 17 residues. Sequencing used immunoSEQ multiplex PCR; TCRdb keeps in-frame clones, though not all of them. The sample consists of 77,000 or so clones, under 95% of them appearing once. Sequenced here: CD4+ or CD8+ T cells sorted from blood, sampled in a trial of the OX40 agonist ivuxolimab. This clonotype was sampled from an adult with an advanced solid tumor such as melanoma, head and neck, liver or kidney cancer. The rearrangement uses TRBV5-1 and TRBJ2-1; the D gene is possibly TRBD2 (5 bases). Here the CDR3 DNA reads TGCGCCAGCAGCTTGGAGCCTAGCACTAGGGATAAGGGTGAGCAGTTCTTC. Its protein is CASSLEPSTRDKGEQFF.